These 27 T cell receptor beta chains were all obtained from the same sample, sequenced in a study of identical twins. Using its own MiXCR run on the 5' RACE reads, TCRdb lists one record per CDR3 protein. The profile shows some 1,700,000 distinct CDR3 sequences, about 32% of them singletons. Material: cord blood. The receptors shown here come from a newborn girl in good health.

This clonotype showed up just a few times. The rearrangement links TRBV4-1 to TRBJ1-4, with D uncertain. The CDR3 sequence is 16 residues long. Per the germline V gene, CDR1 is MGHRA and CDR2 is YSYEKL. V was cut by 0 bases and J by 4 bases, with 12 bases left in between. The CDR3 DNA sequence: TGCGCCAGCAGCCAAGATCTTGGCCAGGTTAATGAAAAACTGTTTTTT. Translation: CASSQDLGQVNEKLFF.

The chain has TRBV10-3 and TRBJ2-3; D may be TRBD1 or TRBD2 (5 bases each). Trimming removed 3 bases from V and 4 bases from J, with 26 bases in between. The CDR3 runs 19 residues. The germline CDR1 and CDR2 sequences are ENHRY and SYGVKD. In nucleotides, the CDR3 is TGTGCCATCAGTGACCCCGTCCCCATTGGGACCCGCGGCCCAGATACGCAGTATTTT. This encodes CAISDPVPIGTRGPDTQYF.

On this clonotype: A read error may account for a junction end that differs from germline. The rearrangement links TRBV4-2 to TRBJ2-3, with 12 bases matching TRBD2. There are 17 residues in the CDR3. CDR1 and CDR2 from the germline V gene are LGHNA and YNFKEQ. As DNA, the CDR3 is TGTGCCAGCAGCCAAGATTTCGCTAGCGGGGGGGCAGATACGCAGTCTTTT. It yields the protein CASSQDFASGGADTQSF.

This chain uses TRBV2 with TRBJ2-1, with TRBD2 matching 11 bases. Germline values: CDR1 SNHLY, CDR2 FYNNEI. J was trimmed by 6 bases and V by 2 bases; bases with no gene match: 6. The length of the CDR3 is 16 residues. The CDR3 DNA follows: TGTGCCAGCAGTGAAATCACTCTAGCGGGAGGCAATGAGCAGTTCTTC. This sequence encodes CASSEITLAGGNEQFF. The entire variable domain, with the rest obtained from reference TRBV2 and TRBJ2-1, is as follows: EPEVTQTPSHQVTQMGQEVILRCVPISNHLYFYWYRQILGQKVEFLVSFYNNEISEKSEIFDDQFSVERPDGSNFTLKIRSTKLEDSAMYFCASSEITLAGGNEQFFGPGTRLTVL.

Only a few counts were recorded for this clonotype. The V gene is TRBV20-1, the J gene TRBJ2-1; 9 bases are shared with TRBD2. The trim removed 7 bases at V and 8 bases at J, leaving 12 bases unmatched. The V gene's germline CDR1 is DFQATT and CDR2 SNEGSKA (reference sequence). The length of the CDR3 is 14 residues. The CDR3 is CSEKSGGLGYEQFF. The CDR3 DNA reads as TGCAGTGAAAAAAGCGGGGGGCTTGGATATGAGCAGTTCTTC.

This clonotype was seen more than once but under ten times. CDR3 amino acids: CSVQGMGTGYGYTF. The CDR3 bases are TGCAGCGTTCAGGGAATGGGGACAGGGTACGGCTACACCTTC. The V gene is TRBV29-1, the J gene TRBJ1-2, with 9 positions matching TRBD1. V lost 5 bases, J lost 8 bases, and 12 bases stayed unmatched. Germline V gives CDR1 SQVTM, CDR2 ANQGSEA. CDR3 size: 14 residues.

This chain uses TRBV2 with TRBJ2-2; no clear D gene. The ends were cut back, 2 bases at V and 1 base at J, with 14 bases in the middle. CDR1 is SNHLY and CDR2 is FYNNEI in the germline V gene. The CDR3 has 17 amino acids. The DNA of the CDR3 is TGTGCCAGCAGTGAAACTAAAGCCTCGGGGAACACCGGGGAGCTGTTTTTT. This gives the protein CASSETKASGNTGELFF.

This clonotype was detected ten times or more. This chain joins TRBV12-3 or TRBV12-4 and TRBJ2-7; 10 positions match TRBD2. The J segment lost 5 bases and the V segment lost 6 bases, leaving 4 bases of the junction unmatched. This CDR3 region has 13 residues. CDR3 sequence: CASSLLAGHEQYF. CDR3 bases: TGTGCCAGCAGCCTACTAGCGGGACACGAGCAGTACTTC.

This clonotype showed up just a few times. V is TRBV5-6 and J is TRBJ2-4; D is unclear. The CDR3 totals 14 residues. Germline CDR1 and CDR2: SGHDT and YYEEEE. V was pared by 2 bases and J by 0 bases, with 6 bases between. CDR3 nucleotides: TGTGCCAGCAGCTTCTCAGGAGCCAAAAACATTCAGTACTTC. Translating it yields CASSFSGAKNIQYF. Variable domain in full (rest from reference TRBV5-6 and TRBJ2-4): DAGVTQSPTHLIKTRGQQVTLRCSPKSGHDTVSWYQQALGQGPQFIFQYYEEEERQRGNFPDRFSGHQFPNYSSELNVNALLLGDSALYLCASSFSGAKNIQYFGAGTRLSVL.

The genes are TRBV3-1 and TRBJ2-5; 9 bases match TRBD2. Germline V CDR1 and CDR2: LGHDT, YNNKEL (reference sequence). J was trimmed by 3 bases and V by 0 bases; bases with no gene match: 5. This CDR3 comprises 16 residues. The CDR3 sequence is CASSQDWLAGKETQYF. The CDR3 nucleotides read TGTGCCAGCAGCCAAGATTGGCTAGCGGGGAAAGAGACCCAGTACTTC.

This sequence joins TRBV20-1 and TRBJ1-2; weak D call: TRBD1 (5 bases). The CDR3 runs 13 residues. Germline CDR1 reads DFQATT; CDR2 reads SNEGSKA (reference sequence). The germline V and J ends were trimmed by 3 bases and 3 bases, with 11 bases remaining between them. The CDR3 DNA reads as TGCAGTGCTAGTGGGGCGAGGTACTATGGCTACACCTTC. Amino acids: CSASGARYYGYTF.

This clonotype was seen more than once but under ten times. J is TRBJ2-3 and V is TRBV6-1, with a weak D call TRBD1 (5 bases). V lost 5 bases to trimming and J lost 1 base, with 13 bases between them. Germline lookup yields CDR1 MNHNS and CDR2 SASEGT. CDR3 size: 15 residues. The CDR3 spells CASSIRQGRTDTQYF. The DNA for the CDR3 is TGTGCCAGCAGTATCAGGCAGGGTCGCACAGATACGCAGTATTTT.

This clonotype appeared a few times. The chain links TRBV11-2 to TRBJ2-3, with TRBD2 identical over 10 bases. V was clipped by 5 bases and J by 2 bases; unmatched bases: 7. This CDR3 has 16 amino acids. Germline V gene data show CDR1 as SGHAT and CDR2 as FQNNGV. CDR3 sequence reads: CASSLRTSGHTDTQYF. For the CDR3, the DNA is TGTGCCAGCAGCCTCCGGACTAGCGGTCACACAGATACGCAGTATTTT.

The J gene is TRBJ2-6, the V gene TRBV7-2; D might be TRBD1 (6 bases). The CDR3 extends over 17 amino acids. V lost 5 bases, J lost 0 bases, and 14 bases lay in between. Germline values: CDR1 SGHTA, CDR2 FQGNSA. CDR3 region: CASSRQVQHSGANVLTF. CDR3 nucleotides: TGTGCCAGCAGCAGACAGGTTCAACACTCTGGGGCCAACGTCCTGACTTTC.

In this sample, this clonotype turned up many times. This chain joins TRBV14 and TRBJ1-2, with D maybe TRBD1 (6 bases). Germline V lookup: CDR1 SGHDN, CDR2 FVKESK. The CDR3 sequence is 14 residues long. V lost 3 bases and J 1 base, leaving 9 bases between the germline ends. Here the CDR3 reads CASSQDRINYGYTF. The CDR3 region has the DNA TGTGCCAGCAGCCAGGACAGAATTAACTATGGCTACACCTTC.

The table lists this clonotype with many counts. V and J are TRBV12-3 or TRBV12-4 and TRBJ2-3; D is perhaps TRBD1 (7 bases). The CDR3 runs to 15 residues. Trimming took 7 bases from V and 3 from J, leaving 17 bases between them. This CDR3 is CASTPQGGLTDTQYF. DNA for the CDR3: TGTGCCAGCACCCCGCAGGGGGGATTAACAGATACGCAGTATTTT.

This clonotype came up a few times. In DNA, the CDR3 is TGCAGTCCCGGGACTAACAACGAGCAGTACTTC. Translating it yields CSPGTNNEQYF. The gene calls are TRBV20-1 and TRBJ2-7; 7 bases are a match to TRBD2. J lost 5 bases, V lost 8 bases, and 6 bases had no gene match. Germline CDR1 is DFQATT and CDR2 is SNEGSKA (reference sequence). There are 11 residues in the CDR3.

On this clonotype: The junction differs from germline at one of its ends, possibly a read error. The chain has TRBV5-6 and TRBJ2-1, with 11 bases matching TRBD2. Germline CDR1 SGHDT, CDR2 YYEEEE. The CDR3 totals 15 residues. CDR3 residues: CASSPMTSGIYEQFF. For the CDR3, the DNA is TGCGCCAGCAGCCCTATGACTAGCGGGATATACGAGCAGTTCTTC. The full variable domain, in which reference TRBV5-6 and TRBJ2-1 provide the parts outside the CDR3, is DAGVTQSPTHLIKTRGQQVTLRCSPKSGHDTVSWYQQALGQGPQFIFQYYEEEERQRGNFPDRFSGHQFPNYSSELNVNALLLGDSALYLCASSPMTSGIYEQFFGPGTRLTVL.

The rearrangement joins TRBV5-1 to TRBJ1-5; TRBD1 matches at 9 bases. CDR3 length equals 15 residues. Germline V gives CDR1 SGHRS, CDR2 YFSETQ. The junction had 2 bases not matched to a gene; V was cut back by 1 base and J by 3 bases. Here the CDR3 DNA reads TGCGCCAGCAGCTTGACAGGGGGCGTCAATCAGCCCCAGCATTTT. It is translated as CASSLTGGVNQPQHF.

The chain couples TRBV20-1 to TRBJ1-2; a weak D match, TRBD1 (6 bases). The germline gives CDR1 DFQATT, CDR2 SNEGSKA (reference sequence). This CDR3 is 11 amino acids long. V dropped 4 bases and J dropped 8 bases, with 11 bases sitting between them. The CDR3 protein is CSATQGRGYTF. CDR3 DNA: TGCAGTGCTACACAGGGAAGGGGCTACACCTTC.

The chain employs TRBV20-1 and TRBJ2-3; 12 bases agree with TRBD2. The V segment lost 0 bases and the J segment 2 bases; nucleotides outside the gene matches: 12. The CDR3 consists of 19 residues. CDR1 is DFQATT and CDR2 is SNEGSKA in the germline V gene (reference sequence). CDR3: CSARESGWASGRATDTQYF. CDR3 in DNA: TGCAGTGCTAGAGAGTCAGGGTGGGCTAGCGGGAGGGCCACAGATACGCAGTATTTT.

The V gene is TRBV20-1, the J gene TRBJ1-5; D ambiguous. The CDR3 is made up of 14 amino acids. Germline CDR1 and CDR2: DFQATT and SNEGSKA (reference sequence). V was clipped by 3 bases and J by 1 base, with 10 bases between them. The CDR3 loop is CSASVSESNQPQHF. In DNA form, the CDR3 reads TGCAGTGCTAGCGTGTCGGAGAGCAATCAGCCCCAGCATTTT.

This sequence joins TRBV6-6 and TRBJ1-4; D might be TRBD1 (6 bases). Germline loops: CDR1 MNHNY, CDR2 SVGAGI (reference sequence). V lost 2 bases, J lost 8 bases, and 12 bases lay in between. The CDR3 length is 14 residues. The CDR3 DNA sequence: TGTGCCAGCAGTTACGCGGGGGCGAACGAAAAACTGTTTTTT. Protein sequence: CASSYAGANEKLFF.

V usage is TRBV13 and J usage is TRBJ1-4; D ambiguous. Between the trimmed V and J ends, which lost 4 bases and 3 bases, there was a span of 12 bases. This CDR3 has 15 amino acids. Looked up from germline, CDR1 is PRHDT and CDR2 is FYEKMQ (reference sequence). The CDR3 loop reads CASSSKERANEKLFF. CDR3 DNA sequence: TGTGCCAGCAGCTCCAAGGAGCGGGCTAATGAAAAACTGTTTTTT. The full variable domain, its missing parts supplied by reference TRBV13 and TRBJ1-4, is AAGVIQSPRHLIKEKRETATLKCYPIPRHDTVYWYQQGPGQDPQFLISFYEKMQSDKGSIPDRFSAQQFSDYHSELNMSSLELGDSALYFCASSSKERANEKLFFGSGTQLSVL.

Turning to this clonotype: This may be a read error, as it is one base from a much larger clone. The CDR3 here is CAGRASGTASYEQYF. Here the CDR3 DNA reads TGTGCCGGCAGGGCTTCCGGGACAGCCTCCTACGAGCAGTACTTC. The chain is built from TRBV28 and TRBJ2-7; the match to TRBD1 covers 7 bases. This CDR3 comprises 15 residues. The germline V gene encodes CDR1 MDHEN and CDR2 SYDVKM.

V is TRBV12-3 or TRBV12-4 and J is TRBJ1-5; D gene unclear. The CDR3 is 12 residues long. Trimming shortened V by 3 bases and J by 9 bases, and 9 bases separated the two germline ends. The CDR3: CASSFEWGPQHF. The CDR3 DNA reads as TGTGCCAGCAGTTTCGAATGGGGGCCCCAGCATTTT.

This clonotype has only a few counts. The chain is built from TRBV20-1 and TRBJ2-7; either TRBD1 or TRBD2 may fit D (5 bases each). The length of the CDR3 is 14 residues. The V gene lost 3 bases and the J gene lost 4 bases, with 16 bases spanning the gap. The germline CDR1 and CDR2 sequences are DFQATT and SNEGSKA (reference sequence). The CDR3 is CSASPSRGRYEQYF. DNA of the CDR3: TGCAGTGCTAGTCCCTCGAGGGGCAGGTACGAGCAGTACTTC.